This TCR beta chain was captured by sequencing in a study of blood T cell repertoires in COVID-19. As handled by the study authors: Reference gene primer amplification yielded estimated nucleated cell counts. TCRdb's copy holds only in-frame clones and misses some; the assay was immunoSEQ multiplex PCR. Clonal size and the V and J genes are those of that table, whereas D and trimming came from the DNA. The sample lists over 40,000 clones, about nine tenths occurring once. CDR1 is SGHRS, CDR2 YFSETQ, per germline. CDR3 length: 13 residues. The V end lost 4 bases, the J end lost 6 bases, and 13 bases lay between the germline ends.

This receptor was obtained from a man older than 75 with acute or convalescent COVID-19. The chain joins TRBV5-1 to TRBJ1-1, with a possible D match to TRBD1 (6 bases). Sample: peripheral blood. The CDR3 reads CASSHGQSAEAFF. The CDR3 coding sequence is TGCGCCAGCAGCCATGGACAGTCTGCTGAAGCTTTCTTT. The full variable domain, rest sourced from reference TRBV5-1 and TRBJ1-1, is KAGVTQTPRYLIKTRGQQVTLSCSPISGHRSVSWYQQTPGQGLQFLFEYFSETQRNKGNFPGRFSGRQFSNSRSEMNVSTLELGDSALYLCASSHGQSAEAFFGQGTRLTVV.